This TCR beta chain is drawn from a study of persistence of HIV-infected CD4 T cells. Turning to the study itself: CD4+ T cells responding to CMV or HIV-1 Gag were isolated.

This clone was seen a handful of times. The antigen is undetermined. V was clipped by 5 bases and J by 1 base; unmatched bases: 10. The CDR3 is 16 amino acids. CDR1 is MNHNS and CDR2 is SASEGT in the germline V gene. Cells were stimulated with overlapping HIV-1 Gag 15-mer peptides. Sorted nonresponding memory CD4+ T cells were CD40L-negative, CD69-negative, CD45RO-high. Stimulated PBMCs had first been depleted of CD8+ T cells. This was the immunoSEQ version 4 assay in survey mode. Each sample used up to 1 ug genomic DNA diluted to around 9.3 ng/uL. TCRdb's table, derived via immunoSEQ multiplex PCR, lists solely in-frame clones and lacks some. The sample consists of 36,000 or so clones, around 83% of them appearing once.

This material consisted of cultured CD4+ T cells from PBMCs, taken from a patient who received antiretroviral therapy. The sequence was collected from an adult with HIV. The donor label of this sample is uncertain. V is TRBV6-1 and J is TRBJ1-2, with 7 positions matching TRBD1. CDR3 nucleotides: TGTGCCAGCAGTAAAGGTAGACAGGGACTTAACTATGGCTACACCTTC. Translated: CASSKGRQGLNYGYTF.